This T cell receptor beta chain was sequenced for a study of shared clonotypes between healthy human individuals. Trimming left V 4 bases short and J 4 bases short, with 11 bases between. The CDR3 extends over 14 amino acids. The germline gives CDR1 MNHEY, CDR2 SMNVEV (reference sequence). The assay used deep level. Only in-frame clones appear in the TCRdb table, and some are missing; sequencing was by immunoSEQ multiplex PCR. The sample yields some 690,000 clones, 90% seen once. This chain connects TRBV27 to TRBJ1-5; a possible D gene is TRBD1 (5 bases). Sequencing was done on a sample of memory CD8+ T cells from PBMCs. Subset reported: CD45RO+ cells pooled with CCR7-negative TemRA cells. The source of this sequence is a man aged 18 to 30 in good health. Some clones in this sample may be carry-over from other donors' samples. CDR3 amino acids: CASSSGRGNQPQHF. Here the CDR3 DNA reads TGTGCCAGCAGTTCGGGGCGAGGGAATCAGCCCCAGCATTTT.